Listed below are T cell receptor beta chains from one sample, sequenced in a study of T cell responses to AZD1222 COVID-19 vaccine. Clones were sequenced by immunoSEQ multiplex PCR, and TCRdb holds only the in-frame ones, with some missing. Here the sample spans 170,000 or so clones, 90% being singletons. The specimen was peripheral blood, collected on day 0 of AZD1222 vaccination. All receptors come from an adult in good health. Both conserved end residues are part of each CDR3. A D gene is named only where the DNA matches it firmly. Expanded clones get a size class; other rows say once, few or many, or leave the size out.

DNA	CDR3	length	V	size	J	D
TGCAGCCCGGGACGAGCTAAAGCTTTCTTT	CSPGRAKAFF	10	TRBV29-1	once	TRBJ1-1	.
TGTGCCAGCAGCAAACCCTCTGGCCGGGCGGATGCTTTCTTT	CASSKPSGRADAFF	14	TRBV21-1	.	TRBJ1-1	.
TGCGCCAGCAGAAATCCAGGGGATGGCTCACCCCTCCACTTT	CASRNPGDGSPLHF	14	TRBV5-1	.	TRBJ1-6	.
TGCGCCAGCAGCTTTCACAGGGGGAGAGAGAACTCCTACGAGCAGTACTTC	CASSFHRGRENSYEQYF	17	TRBV5-1	.	TRBJ2-7	TRBD1
TGTGCCAGCAGCCCCGACAGGAGCTCCTACGAGCAGTACTTC	CASSPDRSSYEQYF	14	TRBV5-4	.	TRBJ2-7	.
TGTGCCAGCAGTTCCCAGCCGGGGCCCCAGCATTTT	CASSSQPGPQHF	12	TRBV28	.	TRBJ1-5	.
TGTGCCAGCAGCTTAAACGTCGCACAGGGCTACGAGCAGTACTTC	CASSLNVAQGYEQYF	15	TRBV7-2	few	TRBJ2-7	.
TGTGCCAGCAGTAACCCGGTGGTTTCACCCCTCCACTTT	CASSNPVVSPLHF	13	TRBV6-2/TRBV6-3	.	TRBJ1-6	.
TGTGCCAGCAGCCAAGTTCAGGGGAGTAATGGCTACACCTTC	CASSQVQGSNGYTF	14	TRBV3-1/TRBV3-2	.	TRBJ1-2	.
TGTGCCAGCAGCTCCGGACTAGCGGGGGTCTTTCCTACGCAGTATTTT	CASSSGLAGVFPTQYF	16	TRBV11-2	.	TRBJ2-3	TRBD2
TGTGCCAGTAGTATAGACCAGGGGGCCATTCAGCCCCAGCATTTT	CASSIDQGAIQPQHF	15	TRBV19	.	TRBJ1-5	TRBD1
TGTGCCAGCAGCCAAGGTAGGGGGGTAGGTGGAGCTTTCTTT	CASSQGRGVGGAFF	14	TRBV3-1/TRBV3-2	.	TRBJ1-1	.
TGTGCCAGCAGCTTGGGCGGGGCGGACTATGGCTACACCTTC	CASSLGGADYGYTF	14	TRBV5-4	once	TRBJ1-2	.
TGTGCCAGCAGCTTATCTGCCTTATTGGGTTACGAGCAGTACTTC	CASSLSALLGYEQYF	15	TRBV7-8	.	TRBJ2-7	.
TGTGCCAGTAGTCGGGAATATAGCAATCAGCCCCAGCATTTT	CASSREYSNQPQHF	14	TRBV19	.	TRBJ1-5	.
TGCGCCAGCAGCCAAACAGACTCCTACGAGCAGTACTTC	CASSQTDSYEQYF	13	TRBV4-1	.	TRBJ2-7	.
TGTGCCAGCGGGACAGGCCCTTCCTACGAGCAGTACTTC	CASGTGPSYEQYF	13	TRBV7-9	.	TRBJ2-7	TRBD1
TGCAGCGTTGACTACGGCGCGGTAGAGACCCAGTACTTC	CSVDYGAVETQYF	13	TRBV29-1	.	TRBJ2-5	.
TGTGCCAGCGTAAAGGGTATCGCTGAAGCTTTCTTT	CASVKGIAEAFF	12	TRBV25-1	once	TRBJ1-1	.
TGTGCCAGCAGCTCCGGACAGGGCTATGGCTACACCTTC	CASSSGQGYGYTF	13	TRBV7-2	.	TRBJ1-2	TRBD1
TGTGCCAGCAATTTCTTTACCGGGCAAGGGGATGGCTACACCTTC	CASNFFTGQGDGYTF	15	TRBV6-5	.	TRBJ1-2	.
TGTGCCAGCACCAGACAGGGATCGGGAAACACCATATATTTT	CASTRQGSGNTIYF	14	TRBV2	.	TRBJ1-3	TRBD1
TGTGCTACCGCGGGGGGTACGAACTTTGGTACAGATACGCAGTATTTT	CATAGGTNFGTDTQYF	16	TRBV12-5	.	TRBJ2-3	TRBD2
TGTGCCAGCATCCGAACTAAAGGGGTAATGGGGGGCTACACCTTC	CASIRTKGVMGGYTF	15	TRBV11-3	.	TRBJ1-2	.
TGTGCCATCAGCACAGGGGCTACTAGCTCCTACGAGCAGTACTTC	CAISTGATSSYEQYF	15	TRBV10-3	few	TRBJ2-7	TRBD1
TGTGCCAGCAGTCACACCGACAACCACGAGCAGTACTTC	CASSHTDNHEQYF	13	TRBV2	.	TRBJ2-7	.
TGTGCCACCAGTGATTTTAGGCAGGGAAGCGATGAGCAGTTCTTC	CATSDFRQGSDEQFF	15	TRBV24-1	.	TRBJ2-1	.
TGCAGCGTCCAACTAACGTCAGAGCAGTTCTTC	CSVQLTSEQFF	11	TRBV29-1	.	TRBJ2-1	.
TGTGCCAGTAGTCAAGCTTCGCTACCGAACACTGAAGCTTTCTTT	CASSQASLPNTEAFF	15	TRBV19	.	TRBJ1-1	.
TGTGCCAGCAGCCCTGGGACCTACGAGCAGTACTTC	CASSPGTYEQYF	12	TRBV6-6	once	TRBJ2-7	.
TGCGCCAGCAGTGAGTCGGGGCCCACCATGAACACTGAAGCTTTCTTT	CASSESGPTMNTEAFF	16	TRBV10-2	.	TRBJ1-1	.
TGTGCCAGTAGTTGGGACAGGGTGGACACCGGGGAGCTGTTTTTT	CASSWDRVDTGELFF	15	TRBV19	.	TRBJ2-2	TRBD1
TGTGCCAGCAGCCAAGATGGGACTAGCGGAGGGGAGACCCAGTACTTC	CASSQDGTSGGETQYF	16	TRBV4-2	.	TRBJ2-5	TRBD2
TGCAGTGCTAGTCCCTCCGGGACAGGCCATTTTAATACGCAGTATTTT	CSASPSGTGHFNTQYF	16	TRBV20-1	.	TRBJ2-3	TRBD1
TGTGCCAGCAGCCCTAGGGACAGGGGGCTAGGTGGGGCCAACGTCCTGACTTTC	CASSPRDRGLGGANVLTF	18	TRBV3-1/TRBV3-2	.	TRBJ2-6	TRBD1
TGTGCCAGCAGTTCCAGGACAGAGCCCTCCGAGCAGTACTTC	CASSSRTEPSEQYF	14	TRBV27	.	TRBJ2-7	.
TGTGCCAGCAGCTTAGCGGGGTGGCAAGAGACCCAGTACTTC	CASSLAGWQETQYF	14	TRBV11-2	.	TRBJ2-5	.
TGCGCCAGCAGCCTAGACAGCAGCTCCTACAATGAGCAGTTCTTC	CASSLDSSSYNEQFF	15	TRBV4-3	.	TRBJ2-1	.
TGTGCCAGCGGTGAGGGGATGGGCTATGGCTACACCTTC	CASGEGMGYGYTF	13	TRBV2	once	TRBJ1-2	.
TGCGCCAGCAGCCAGTCCTCGGCCGGGGCTGAAGCTTTCTTT	CASSQSSAGAEAFF	14	TRBV4-1	.	TRBJ1-1	.
TGTGCCAGCAGCTTGGGGGGCCAGGGGGTGGTGGCTTTCTTT	CASSLGGQGVVAFF	14	TRBV5-4	.	TRBJ1-1	TRBD1
TGTGCCAGCAGCTTAGAGGGGAGCACCTACGAGCAGTACTTC	CASSLEGSTYEQYF	14	TRBV7-2	.	TRBJ2-7	.
TGTGCCAGCAGCGCCCGAGCCCAAGGGGCGGCCTACGAGCAGTACTTC	CASSARAQGAAYEQYF	16	TRBV9	.	TRBJ2-7	.
TGTGCCAGCAGCCCCAAGGCCGGGAACTATGGCTACACCTTC	CASSPKAGNYGYTF	14	TRBV7-8	once	TRBJ1-2	.
TGTGCCAGCAGCTTAGCCCTTGGGACTAGCGGGGGTACTAGCACAGATACGCAGTATTTT	CASSLALGTSGGTSTDTQYF	20	TRBV7-2	.	TRBJ2-3	TRBD2
TGTGCCAGCAGCGGGAGGGGTTCTGCAACCTACAATGAGCAGTTCTTC	CASSGRGSATYNEQFF	16	TRBV5-4	.	TRBJ2-1	TRBD2
TGTGCCATCAGTCGGGCAGAAAGGAACTATGGCTACACCTTC	CAISRAERNYGYTF	14	TRBV10-3	.	TRBJ1-2	.
TGTGCTAGTGGTTTGGGACAGGGGGCGCAGTCAAAACTGTTTTTT	CASGLGQGAQSKLFF	15	TRBV12-5	.	TRBJ1-4	TRBD1
TGTGCCAGTAGGATCACTTCCGCAGGGGAAAATGAAAAACTGTTTTTT	CASRITSAGENEKLFF	16	TRBV19	.	TRBJ1-4	.
TGTGCCAGCAGCCCCCAGACAGCAGATACGCAGTATTTT	CASSPQTADTQYF	13	TRBV9	.	TRBJ2-3	.
TGTGCCAGCATCGACGGGGACGGGTCGTACAATGAGCAGTTCTTC	CASIDGDGSYNEQFF	15	TRBV7-9	.	TRBJ2-1	.
TGTGCCATCAAGGGCGGGGGGACCCCGCGTGATACGCAGTATTTT	CAIKGGGTPRDTQYF	15	TRBV10-3	.	TRBJ2-3	TRBD2
TGCGCCAGCAGCCGCGACGGGACTGAAGCTTTCTTT	CASSRDGTEAFF	12	TRBV4-3	.	TRBJ1-1	.
TGTGCCAGCAGTCGAGCCGACAGGGGCTACACCTTC	CASSRADRGYTF	12	TRBV12-3/TRBV12-4	.	TRBJ1-2	.
TGCGCCAGCAGGCGTGAGACTAGCGGCACCGGGGAGCTGTTTTTT	CASRRETSGTGELFF	15	TRBV5-1	.	TRBJ2-2	TRBD2
TGCAGTGCTAGATCCCCAGATACGCAGTATTTT	CSARSPDTQYF	11	TRBV20-1	.	TRBJ2-3	.
TGTGCCAGCAGCCAAGTCTCAGGCGGGACTTTCAATGAGCAGTTCTTC	CASSQVSGGTFNEQFF	16	TRBV3-1/TRBV3-2	.	TRBJ2-1	.
TGTGCCAGCAGCTTAAAGGGAGTTACTGAAGCTTTCTTT	CASSLKGVTEAFF	13	TRBV7-8	.	TRBJ1-1	.
TGTGCCAGCAGTAGCCAGGGGAAGGTAGGAGATACGCAGTATTTT	CASSSQGKVGDTQYF	15	TRBV7-8	once	TRBJ2-3	.
TGTGCCAGCAGGGATTCGGGGGAAGAGACCCAGTACTTC	CASRDSGEETQYF	13	TRBV7-9	.	TRBJ2-5	.